This is a list of T cell receptor beta chains from one sample in a study of blood T cell repertoires in COVID-19. Using immunoSEQ multiplex PCR, the repertoire was profiled, and TCRdb retains in-frame clones only, with some absent. This table holds under 200,000 clones, about nine tenths found once. The source material was peripheral blood. These receptor sequences come from a woman aged 55-69 years with COVID-19, enrolled during active disease. Both conserved end residues are part of each CDR3. The order of the fields is V gene, J gene, CDR3 protein.

>TRBV5-4|TRBJ1-4
CASSLGPRGSEKLFF
>TRBV6-5|TRBJ1-6
CASSPLGTGGSPLHF
>TRBV5-8|TRBJ1-5
CASSLGGATPQHF
>TRBV5-1|TRBJ1-6
CASSLEGTANSPLHF
>TRBV7-8|TRBJ2-7
CASSLYLQVDHEQYF
>TRBV10-3|TRBJ2-1
CAISGRGLAPTFSYNEQFF
>TRBV7-9|TRBJ1-4
CASSQVGRPEEKLFF
>TRBV4-2|TRBJ2-1
CASSPSGKSSYNEQFF
>TRBV14|TRBJ2-1
CASSQKLRLGGEQFF
>TRBV29-1|TRBJ1-5
CSVGRGSNQPQHF
>TRBV27|TRBJ2-7
CASSQSPRWPYEQYF
>TRBV3-1/TRBV3-2|TRBJ2-5
CASSQWGGGRFQTQYF
>TRBV6-6|TRBJ2-1
CASSSPGGEQFF
>TRBV11-3|TRBJ2-7
CASSLGGNTYEQYF
>TRBV7-8|TRBJ2-7
CASSLGIGRAEQYF
>TRBV12-5|TRBJ1-4
CASGLIPVGGEKLFF
>TRBV3-1/TRBV3-2|TRBJ2-7
CASSQVRGSDEQYF
>TRBV19|TRBJ1-1
CARSRGTTEAFF
>TRBV28|TRBJ1-6
CASSFGESGSPLHF
>TRBV7-7|TRBJ1-5
CASSPDRENQPQHF
>TRBV15|TRBJ2-1
CATSRDYGTGAHNEQFF
>TRBV7-2|TRBJ1-2
CASTGGFSRANYGYTF
>TRBV28|TRBJ2-5
CASSFSGGRETQYF
>TRBV15|TRBJ2-5
CATSSGLAGGGTQYF
>TRBV7-2|TRBJ2-3
CASSLAGLSTDTQYF
>TRBV20-1|TRBJ1-5
CSASTGVRSNQPQHF
>TRBV11-1|TRBJ1-1
CASSFVNRAAFF
>TRBV7-6|TRBJ2-1
CASSLAGGTSNEQFF
>TRBV24-1|TRBJ2-3
CATSDLSGSDTQYF
>TRBV11-3|TRBJ2-1
CASSLVEGLGYNEQFF
>TRBV5-1|TRBJ1-2
CASSVAGQEYGYTF
>TRBV6-4|TRBJ2-3
CASSHSGTEYTDTQYF
>TRBV6-2/TRBV6-3|TRBJ2-3
CASSYAGGDTDTQYF
>TRBV19|TRBJ1-1
CASRSTGHLNTEAFF
>TRBV19|TRBJ1-1
CASSISRNTEAFF
>TRBV29-1|TRBJ2-6
CSAGTGGSGANVLTF
>TRBV6-2/TRBV6-3|TRBJ2-1
CASSDTSGRARYNEQFF
>TRBV6-5|TRBJ2-2
CASKGEGTGELFF
>TRBV28|TRBJ2-7
CASSFEGYEQYF
>TRBV9|TRBJ2-1
CASSVRASGSDEQFF
>TRBV5-1|TRBJ2-7
CASSASTSGIYEQYF
>TRBV19|TRBJ1-4
CASSSGRRTTNEKLFF
>TRBV7-8|TRBJ1-1
CASSLAHSMNTEAFF
>TRBV30|TRBJ2-5
CAWSPGLQQETQYF
>TRBV28|TRBJ1-5
CASSDLQGSGQPQHF
>TRBV5-1|TRBJ1-2
CASSLLTNYGYTF
>TRBV27|TRBJ2-6
CASSLQGQGARTSGANVLTF
>TRBV18|TRBJ2-1
CASSADRGSYNEQFF
>TRBV9|TRBJ1-4
CASSVGGTPTNEKLFF
>TRBV7-2|TRBJ2-7
CASSTRTGDGYEQYF
>TRBV11-3|TRBJ1-1
CASSSSTGRMNTEAFF
>TRBV6-2/TRBV6-3|TRBJ1-2
CASSYLWTTAGGYTF
>TRBV30|TRBJ1-6
CAWSPRTGPPNNSPLHF
>TRBV3-1/TRBV3-2|TRBJ1-3
CASSQGRGRRGNTIYF
>TRBV4-3|TRBJ2-1
CASSQRVAGVGGSEQFF
>TRBV5-1|TRBJ2-7
CASSLSGTHEQYF
>TRBV30|TRBJ2-5
CAWSVAGVVTQYF
>TRBV4-1|TRBJ2-5
CASSPSRASGEIETQYF
>TRBV7-2|TRBJ2-1
CASTLTSGRDEQFF